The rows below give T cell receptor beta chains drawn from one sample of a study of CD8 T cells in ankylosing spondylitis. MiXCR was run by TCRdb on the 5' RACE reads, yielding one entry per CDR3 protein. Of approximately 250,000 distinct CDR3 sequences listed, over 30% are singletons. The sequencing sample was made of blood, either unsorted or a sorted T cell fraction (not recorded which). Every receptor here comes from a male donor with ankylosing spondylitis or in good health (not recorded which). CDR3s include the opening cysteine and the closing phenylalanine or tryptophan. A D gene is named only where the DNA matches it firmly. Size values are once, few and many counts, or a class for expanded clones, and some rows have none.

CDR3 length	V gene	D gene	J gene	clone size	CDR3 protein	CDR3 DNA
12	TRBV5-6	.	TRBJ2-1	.	CASSLMGKEQFF	TGTGCCAGCAGCTTGATGGGAAAAGAGCAGTTCTTC
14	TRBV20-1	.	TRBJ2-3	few	CSARLAVSTDTQYF	TGCAGTGCTAGGCTAGCAGTTAGCACAGATACGCAGTATTTT
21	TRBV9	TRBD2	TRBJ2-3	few	CASSVEGRAGAPLGGPDTQYF	TGTGCCAGCAGCGTAGAGGGGAGAGCGGGGGCACCCCTCGGCGGCCCAGATACGCAGTATTTT
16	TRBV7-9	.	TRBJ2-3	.	CASSHRPRVGTDTQYF	TGTGCCAGCAGCCACCGTCCTAGGGTGGGCACAGATACGCAGTATTTT
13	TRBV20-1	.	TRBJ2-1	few	CSARGTANNEQFF	TGCAGTGCTCGGGGGACAGCTAACAATGAGCAGTTCTTC
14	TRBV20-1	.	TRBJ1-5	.	CSAIPGGSNQPHHF	TGCAGTGCGATCCCCGGGGGAAGCAATCAGCCCCATCATTTT
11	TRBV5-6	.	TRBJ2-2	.	CASSLSEELFF	TGTGCCAGCAGCTTGAGTGAGGAGCTGTTTTTT
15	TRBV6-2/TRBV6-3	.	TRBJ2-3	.	CASSNRGRVTDTQYF	TGTGCCAGCAGTAATCGGGGTAGGGTCACAGATACGCAGTATTTT
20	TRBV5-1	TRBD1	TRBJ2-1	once	CASSRRPFRQGLGDYNEQFF	TGCGCCAGCAGCCGGAGACCCTTCCGACAGGGGTTGGGGGACTACAATGAGCAGTTCTTC
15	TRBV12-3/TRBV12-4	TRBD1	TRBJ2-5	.	CASSPRDRGKETQYF	TGTGCCAGCAGTCCCCGGGACAGGGGAAAAGAGACCCAGTACTTC